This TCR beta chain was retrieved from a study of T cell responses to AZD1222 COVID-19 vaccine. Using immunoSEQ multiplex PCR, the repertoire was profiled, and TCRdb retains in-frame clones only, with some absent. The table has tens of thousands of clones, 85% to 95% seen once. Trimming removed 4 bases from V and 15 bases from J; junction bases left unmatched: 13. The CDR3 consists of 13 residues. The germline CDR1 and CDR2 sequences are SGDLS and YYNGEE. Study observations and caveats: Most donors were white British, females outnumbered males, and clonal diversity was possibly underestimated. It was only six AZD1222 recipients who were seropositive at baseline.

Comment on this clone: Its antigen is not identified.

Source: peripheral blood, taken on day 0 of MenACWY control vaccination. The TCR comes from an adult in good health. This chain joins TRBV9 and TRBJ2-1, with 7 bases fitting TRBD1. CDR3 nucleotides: TGTGCCAGCAGCTCGGGACAGAGTGGGGGATGGTTCTTC. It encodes CASSSGQSGGWFF.